Listed below are T cell receptor delta chains from one sample, sequenced in a study of gamma-delta T cells after stem cell transplantation. TCRdb reprocessed the RT-PCR reads using CATT. The sample shows 12,000 to 15,000 delta-chain clones, approximately 31% of them seen only once. Sequenced input: gamma-delta T cells. These receptors all come from a human donor. It is not recorded whose cells these are; they may come from a transplant donor. The CDR3 runs from the conserved cysteine through the conserved F or W. The order of the fields is D gene, J gene, V gene, CDR3 length, clone size, CDR3 DNA, CDR3 protein. A D gene is named only where the DNA matches it firmly. Clone size is not always given. Where it is, it says once, few, many or a class for expanded clones.

D gene: TRDD3; J gene: TRDJ1; V gene: TRAV29/DV5; CDR3 length: 24; clone size: .; CDR3 DNA: TGTGCAGCAAGCGTATGGACGGAGGTGGGGGATACTCGACATTCGGTCGGAGGCACCGATAAACTCATCTTT; CDR3 protein: CAASVWTEVGDTRHSVGGTDKLIF
D gene: TRDD3; J gene: TRDJ1; V gene: TRDV1; CDR3 length: 15; clone size: .; CDR3 DNA: TGTGCTCTTGGGATCCTGGGGGATCGCACCGATAAACTCATCTTT; CDR3 protein: CALGILGDRTDKLIF
D gene: TRDD3; J gene: TRDJ2; V gene: TRDV3; CDR3 length: 13; clone size: few; CDR3 DNA: TGTGCCTTTGGGGGATCTTTGACAGCACAACTCTTCTTT; CDR3 protein: CAFGGSLTAQLFF
D gene: TRDD2; J gene: TRDJ1; V gene: TRDV1; CDR3 length: 17; clone size: .; CDR3 DNA: TGTGCTCTTGGGCTTCCTACCCCTCAACCCGACACCGATAAACTCATCTTT; CDR3 protein: CALGLPTPQPDTDKLIF
D gene: TRDD3; J gene: TRDJ1; V gene: TRAV29/DV5; CDR3 length: 17; clone size: .; CDR3 DNA: TGTGCAGCAAGCCTCGCCTACTGGGGACAGTACACCGATAAACTCATCTTT; CDR3 protein: CAASLAYWGQYTDKLIF
D gene: .; J gene: TRDJ1; V gene: TRDV1; CDR3 length: 21; clone size: .; CDR3 DNA: TGTGCTCTTGGGGAACTAGGGGGTTTCTACCCGTACGAAATTTACACCGATAAACTCATCTTT; CDR3 protein: CALGELGGFYPYEIYTDKLIF
D gene: TRDD3; J gene: TRDJ1; V gene: TRDV1; CDR3 length: 23; clone size: once; CDR3 DNA: TGTGCTCTTGGGGAAGGACGTCCCCGAAGTCCGACTGGGGGTCAATCGTACACCGATAAACTCATCTTT; CDR3 protein: CALGEGRPRSPTGGQSYTDKLIF
D gene: TRDD3; J gene: TRDJ1; V gene: TRDV1; CDR3 length: 18; clone size: .; CDR3 DNA: TGTGCTCTTGGGGACCTTGGGGGATACGCAAGAGACACCGATAAACTCATCTTT; CDR3 protein: CALGDLGGYARDTDKLIF
D gene: .; J gene: TRDJ1; V gene: TRDV1; CDR3 length: 22; clone size: few; CDR3 DNA: TGTGCTCTTGGGGAACGGAGCCTTCCTACCCTCCCGTACTGGGGGACAGGCGATAAACTCATCTTT; CDR3 protein: CALGERSLPTLPYWGTGDKLIF
D gene: .; J gene: TRDJ1; V gene: TRDV2; CDR3 length: 13; clone size: few; CDR3 DNA: TGTGCCTGTGAGAGGATTTACACCGATAAACTCATCTTT; CDR3 protein: CACERIYTDKLIF
D gene: TRDD3; J gene: TRDJ1; V gene: TRDV2; CDR3 length: 16; clone size: few; CDR3 DNA: TGTGCCTGTGACACCGACTGGGGGATCGACACCGATAAACTCATCTTT; CDR3 protein: CACDTDWGIDTDKLIF
D gene: TRDD3; J gene: TRDJ3; V gene: TRDV2; CDR3 length: 18; clone size: .; CDR3 DNA: TGTGCCTGTGACACACTGGGGGATAACTCCTGGTACACCCTACAGATGTTTTTC; CDR3 protein: CACDTLGDNSWYTLQMFF
D gene: TRDD3; J gene: TRDJ2; V gene: TRDV3; CDR3 length: 15; clone size: .; CDR3 DNA: TGTGCCTTTCTGGTGGATACGTCTTTGACAGCACAACTCTTCTTT; CDR3 protein: CAFLVDTSLTAQLFF
D gene: TRDD3; J gene: TRDJ1; V gene: TRDV1; CDR3 length: 23; clone size: few; CDR3 DNA: TGTGCTCTTGGGGAACATACTCCTACTGGGCGTCAACTGGGGGATCCGTACACCGATAAACTCATCTTT; CDR3 protein: CALGEHTPTGRQLGDPYTDKLIF
D gene: TRDD3; J gene: TRDJ1; V gene: TRDV1; CDR3 length: 22; clone size: few; CDR3 DNA: TGTGCTCTTGGGGAACTTATGCTGGGCAACCCTACTGGGGGATACGCAGTCGATAAACTCATCTTT; CDR3 protein: CALGELMLGNPTGGYAVDKLIF
D gene: TRDD3; J gene: TRDJ1; V gene: TRDV1; CDR3 length: 18; clone size: .; CDR3 DNA: TGTGCTCTTGGGGAACTCTTGTACTGGGGGATAAAACCCGATAAACTCATCTTT; CDR3 protein: CALGELLYWGIKPDKLIF
D gene: TRDD3; J gene: TRDJ1; V gene: TRDV2; CDR3 length: 15; clone size: .; CDR3 DNA: TGTGCCTGTGTCTGTACTGGGGATGGTAACGATAAACTCATCTTT; CDR3 protein: CACVCTGDGNDKLIF
D gene: .; J gene: TRDJ3; V gene: TRDV2; CDR3 length: 19; clone size: .; CDR3 DNA: TGTGCCTGTGACCTCAGGGCAGGGGGACGCCCCTGGGACACCCGAAAAATGTTTTTC; CDR3 protein: CACDLRAGGRPWDTRKMFF
D gene: .; J gene: TRDJ1; V gene: TRDV1; CDR3 length: 22; clone size: .; CDR3 DNA: TGTGCTCTTGGGGAATCCGTTCCTATTTTGGATACGCGCCGAGTACACCATGATAAACTCATCTTT; CDR3 protein: CALGESVPILDTRRVHHDKLIF
D gene: TRDD3; J gene: TRDJ1; V gene: TRDV3; CDR3 length: 16; clone size: few; CDR3 DNA: TGTGCCTTAACTGGGGGATGGGGTCCGTACACCGATAAACTCATCTTT; CDR3 protein: CALTGGWGPYTDKLIF
D gene: TRDD3; J gene: TRDJ1; V gene: TRAV29/DV5; CDR3 length: 22; clone size: .; CDR3 DNA: TGTGCAGCAAGCCAATGCCTACCTTTCCGGCGCTGGGGGATAAGGGAGGCCGATAAACTCATCTTT; CDR3 protein: CAASQCLPFRRWGIREADKLIF
D gene: TRDD3; J gene: TRDJ3; V gene: TRDV2; CDR3 length: 19; clone size: .; CDR3 DNA: TGTGCCTGTGACAAACTGGGGGATAGGAGCTCCTGGGACACCCGACAGATGTTTTTC; CDR3 protein: CACDKLGDRSSWDTRQMFF
D gene: .; J gene: TRDJ1; V gene: TRDV1; CDR3 length: 18; clone size: few; CDR3 DNA: TGTGCTCTTGGGGAACTAAATGGCCTAGGCTTCCTGCCGACAAAACTCATCTTT; CDR3 protein: CALGELNGLGFLPTKLIF
D gene: TRDD3; J gene: TRDJ1; V gene: TRDV2; CDR3 length: 13; clone size: .; CDR3 DNA: TGTGCCTGTGACGGGGGATACACCGATAAACTCATCTTT; CDR3 protein: CACDGGYTDKLIF
D gene: TRDD3; J gene: TRDJ1; V gene: TRDV1; CDR3 length: 18; clone size: few; CDR3 DNA: TGTGCTCTTGGGAAACGGGCCCGTACTGGGGGATACACCGATAAACTCATCTTT; CDR3 protein: CALGKRARTGGYTDKLIF
D gene: .; J gene: TRDJ1; V gene: TRAV29/DV5; CDR3 length: 13; clone size: .; CDR3 DNA: TGTGCAGCAAGGCCCCCCGCATCCGATAAACTCATCTTT; CDR3 protein: CAARPPASDKLIF
D gene: TRDD3; J gene: TRDJ3; V gene: TRDV2; CDR3 length: 19; clone size: few; CDR3 DNA: TGTGCCTGTGACAAACTGCTGGGGGATAGCTCCTGGGACACCCGACAGATGTTTTTC; CDR3 protein: CACDKLLGDSSWDTRQMFF
D gene: .; J gene: TRDJ1; V gene: TRDV1; CDR3 length: 23; clone size: .; CDR3 DNA: TGTGCTCTTGGGGAACCCCTGAATTCCTACGGGGGGGATAGCGACCTATACACCGATAAACTCATCTTT; CDR3 protein: CALGEPLNSYGGDSDLYTDKLIF
D gene: TRDD3; J gene: TRDJ1; V gene: TRDV1; CDR3 length: 22; clone size: .; CDR3 DNA: TGTGCTCTTGGGGCTTCAAACCCCCCCCTACTCTGGGGGATACGGGTCACCGATAAACTCATCTTT; CDR3 protein: CALGASNPPLLWGIRVTDKLIF
D gene: .; J gene: TRDJ1; V gene: TRDV3; CDR3 length: 13; clone size: .; CDR3 DNA: TGTGCCTTTGCAGCTCGAGACACCGATAAACTCATCTTT; CDR3 protein: CAFAARDTDKLIF
D gene: TRDD3; J gene: TRDJ1; V gene: TRDV1; CDR3 length: 19; clone size: .; CDR3 DNA: TGTGCTATTGGGGCCACTACCGTGGCTGGGGGATTGTACACCGATAAACTCATCTTT; CDR3 protein: CAIGATTVAGGLYTDKLIF
D gene: TRDD3; J gene: TRDJ1; V gene: TRDV2; CDR3 length: 19; clone size: .; CDR3 DNA: TGTGCCTGTACCCCTACTACTGGGGGAGCTACCTTGTACACCGATAAACTCATCTTT; CDR3 protein: CACTPTTGGATLYTDKLIF
D gene: .; J gene: TRDJ1; V gene: TRDV1; CDR3 length: 15; clone size: few; CDR3 DNA: TGTGCTCTTGGGACAGGTCCCGCTGCCCAATACAAACTCATCTTT; CDR3 protein: CALGTGPAAQYKLIF